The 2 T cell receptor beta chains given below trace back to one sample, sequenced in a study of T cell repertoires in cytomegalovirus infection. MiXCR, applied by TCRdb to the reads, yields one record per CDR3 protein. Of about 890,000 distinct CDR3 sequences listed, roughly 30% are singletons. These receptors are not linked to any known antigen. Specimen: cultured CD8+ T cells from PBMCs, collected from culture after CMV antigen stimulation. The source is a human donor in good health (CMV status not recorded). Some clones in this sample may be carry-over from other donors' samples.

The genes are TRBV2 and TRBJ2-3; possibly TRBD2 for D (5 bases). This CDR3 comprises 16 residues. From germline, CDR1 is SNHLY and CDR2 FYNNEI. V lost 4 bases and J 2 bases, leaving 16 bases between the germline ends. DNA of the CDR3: TGTGCCAGCAGTGCGAAAGCGGACCTCTCCACAGATACGCAGTATTTT. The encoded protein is CASSAKADLSTDTQYF. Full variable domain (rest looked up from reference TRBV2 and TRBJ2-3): EPEVTQTPSHQVTQMGQEVILRCVPISNHLYFYWYRQILGQKVEFLVSFYNNEISEKSEIFDDQFSVERPDGSNFTLKIRSTKLEDSAMYFCASSAKADLSTDTQYFGPGTRLTVL.

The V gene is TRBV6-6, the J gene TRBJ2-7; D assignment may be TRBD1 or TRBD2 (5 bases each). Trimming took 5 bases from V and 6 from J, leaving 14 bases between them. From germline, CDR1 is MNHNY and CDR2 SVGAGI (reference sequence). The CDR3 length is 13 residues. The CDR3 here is CASSNPGTREQYF. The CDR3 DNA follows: TGTGCCAGCAGTAACCCGGGGACGCGCGAGCAGTACTTC.